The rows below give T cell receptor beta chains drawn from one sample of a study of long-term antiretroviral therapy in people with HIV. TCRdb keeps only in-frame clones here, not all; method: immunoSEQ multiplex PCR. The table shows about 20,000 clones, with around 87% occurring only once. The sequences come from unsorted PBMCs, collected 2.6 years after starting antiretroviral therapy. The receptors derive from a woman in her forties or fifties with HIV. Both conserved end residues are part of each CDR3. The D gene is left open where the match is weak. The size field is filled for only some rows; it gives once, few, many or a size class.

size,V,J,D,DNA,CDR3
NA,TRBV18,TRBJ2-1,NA,TGTGCCAGCTCACCGGGGCATGGTGAGCAGTTCTTC,CASSPGHGEQFF
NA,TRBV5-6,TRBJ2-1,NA,TGTGCCAGCAGGTTAGGAACTAGGGACTACAATGAGCAGTTCTTC,CASRLGTRDYNEQFF
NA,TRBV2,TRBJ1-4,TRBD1,TGTGCCAGCAGTGATGGGACAGGCCGGCCAACTAATGAAAAACTGTTTTTT,CASSDGTGRPTNEKLFF
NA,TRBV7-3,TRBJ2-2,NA,TGTGCCAGCAGCCCCTCCGACAGGAGGAACCCGGAGCTGTTTTTT,CASSPSDRRNPELFF
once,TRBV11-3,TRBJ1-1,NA,TGTGCCAGCAGCGCGACGGGTAACACTGAAGCTTTCTTT,CASSATGNTEAFF
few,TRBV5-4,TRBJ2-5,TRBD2,TGTGCCAGCAGCTTGGAACGAGCGGGAGCAGAGACCCAGTACTTC,CASSLERAGAETQYF
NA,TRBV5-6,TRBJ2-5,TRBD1,TGTGCCAGTTCTTACAGGGGACCGTCGGAGACCCAGTACTTC,CASSYRGPSETQYF
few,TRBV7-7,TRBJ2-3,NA,TGTGCCAGCAGCCCGCGAGCGGGCGGCACAGATACGCAGTATTTT,CASSPRAGGTDTQYF
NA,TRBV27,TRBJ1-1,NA,TGTGCCAGCAGCCTGACTGGGGGGGTCACTGAAGCTTTCTTT,CASSLTGGVTEAFF
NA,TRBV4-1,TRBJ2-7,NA,TGCGCCAGCAGCCGGGGTCTTACCTACGAGCAGTACTTC,CASSRGLTYEQYF
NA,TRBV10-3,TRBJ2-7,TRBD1,TGTGCCATCAGTGAGTCGGGGGGACAGGGGGCGAGCGAGCAGTACTTC,CAISESGGQGASEQYF
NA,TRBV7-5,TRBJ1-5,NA,TGTGTCAGAAGCTGCGCCGGGAGTCCCTGTCAGCCCCAGCATTTT,CVRSCAGSPCQPQHF
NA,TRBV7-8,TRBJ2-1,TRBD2,TGTGCCAGCCAAGCGGGGACTAGCGGGAGCGATGAGCAGTTCTTC,CASQAGTSGSDEQFF
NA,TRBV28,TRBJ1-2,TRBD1,TGTGCCACCGGACAGGGGGTCCCCTATGGCTACACCTTC,CATGQGVPYGYTF
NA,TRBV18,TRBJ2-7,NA,TGTGCCAGCTCACCGGGGGACGAGCAGTACTTC,CASSPGDEQYF
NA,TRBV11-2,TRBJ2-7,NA,TGTGCCAGCAGCTTAGGGGGCCACCTCTACGAGCAGTACTTC,CASSLGGHLYEQYF
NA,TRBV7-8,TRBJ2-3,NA,TGTGCCAGCAGCTTAGTCCACCCCGTCACAGATACGCAGTATTTT,CASSLVHPVTDTQYF
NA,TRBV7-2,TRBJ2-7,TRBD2,TGTGCCAGCAGTCTTAGCGGGAGCGAGCAGTACTTC,CASSLSGSEQYF
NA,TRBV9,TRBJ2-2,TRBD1,TGTGCCAGCAGCACGGCCGGGACAGTCACCGGGGAGCTGTTTTTT,CASSTAGTVTGELFF
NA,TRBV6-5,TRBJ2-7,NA,TGTGCCAGCAGTGCGCAAGGAGGGGGTACCTACGAGCAGTACTTC,CASSAQGGGTYEQYF
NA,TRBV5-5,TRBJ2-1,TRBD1,TGTGCCAGCACCCCGGGACAGGGATTCAATGAGCAGTTCTTC,CASTPGQGFNEQFF
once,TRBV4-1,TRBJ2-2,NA,TGCGCCAGCAGCCAAGGTATCGGGGGCTCGAACACCGGGGAGCTGTTTTTT,CASSQGIGGSNTGELFF
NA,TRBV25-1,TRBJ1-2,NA,TGTGCCAGCAGTGATTCTTGGGGCTACACCTTC,CASSDSWGYTF
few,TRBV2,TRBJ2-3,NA,TGTGCCAGCCTCGATTCCCAGGCCACGGATACGCAGTATTTT,CASLDSQATDTQYF
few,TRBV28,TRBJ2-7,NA,TGTGCCAGCAGTTTATCGGGGGAAGCCTACGAGCAGTACTTC,CASSLSGEAYEQYF
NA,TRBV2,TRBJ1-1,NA,TGTGCCAGCAGTGAAGCGCCTGCCAGAAAAAACACTGAAGCTTTCTTT,CASSEAPARKNTEAFF
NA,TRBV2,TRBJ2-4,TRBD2,TGTGCCAGTCACCAAGCGGGACTACTAGCCAAAAACATTCAGTACTTC,CASHQAGLLAKNIQYF
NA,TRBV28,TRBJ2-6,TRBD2,TGTGCCACCTCGACTAGCGGGAATTCTGGGGCCAACGTCCTGACTTTC,CATSTSGNSGANVLTF
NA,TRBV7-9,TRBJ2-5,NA,TGTGCCAGCAGCCGACAGTATGAAGAGACCCAGTACTTC,CASSRQYEETQYF
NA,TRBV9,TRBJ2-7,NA,TGTGCCAGCAGCGTTGGCTACACGAGCTACGAGCAGTACTTC,CASSVGYTSYEQYF
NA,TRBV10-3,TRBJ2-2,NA,TGTGCCATCAGTCCCTTCAGTCCGGGTTTGGATACCGGGGAGCTGTTTTTT,CAISPFSPGLDTGELFF
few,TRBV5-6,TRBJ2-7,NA,TGTGCCAGCAGCTTAGATGGGGACTACGAGCAGTACTTC,CASSLDGDYEQYF
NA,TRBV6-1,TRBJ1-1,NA,TGTGCCAGCAGTGAAGCGTTTGTTGTAGGGCAGGGCGCTGAAGCTTTCTTT,CASSEAFVVGQGAEAFF
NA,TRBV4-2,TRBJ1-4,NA,TGTGCCAGCAGCTACGGGGGTGGGAATGAAAAACTGTTTTTT,CASSYGGGNEKLFF
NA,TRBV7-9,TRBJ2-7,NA,TGTGCCACCTCGTCGGTCCTTCGTTACGAGCAGTACTTC,CATSSVLRYEQYF
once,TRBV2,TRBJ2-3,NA,TGTGCGAGCAGAGGGGCCCAGGAAAGAGATACGCAGTATTTT,CASRGAQERDTQYF
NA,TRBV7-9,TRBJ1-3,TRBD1,TGTGCCAGCAGCAACCAAGGGGGCGGAAACACCATATATTTT,CASSNQGGGNTIYF
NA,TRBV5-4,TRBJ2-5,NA,TGTGCCAGCAGATTTGGGGAGACCCAGTACTTC,CASRFGETQYF
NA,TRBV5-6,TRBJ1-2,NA,TGTGCCAGCAGCTCCTCCTTTACCCGGGATCATGGCTACACCTTC,CASSSSFTRDHGYTF
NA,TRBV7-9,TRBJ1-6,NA,TGTGCCAGCAACCCGGGGTCCTATAATTCACCCCTCCACTTT,CASNPGSYNSPLHF
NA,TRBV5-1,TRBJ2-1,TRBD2,TGCGCCAGCAGCTTGGCCGGACTAGCGGGAGTCGGTGAGCAGTTCTTC,CASSLAGLAGVGEQFF
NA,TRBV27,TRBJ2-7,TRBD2,TGTGCCAGCAGTTCCGGGACTAGCGGGAGCGAGCAGTACTTC,CASSSGTSGSEQYF
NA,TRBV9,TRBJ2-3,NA,TGTGCCAGCAGCTTCAGCGGCAGCACAGATACGCAGTATTTT,CASSFSGSTDTQYF
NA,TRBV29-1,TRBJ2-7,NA,TGCAGCGTTGTAGCGGAAGGCTACGAGCAGTACTTC,CSVVAEGYEQYF
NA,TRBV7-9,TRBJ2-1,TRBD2,TGTGCCAGCAGCTTATGGGGAGGGGTAGCGTACAATGAGCAGTTCTTC,CASSLWGGVAYNEQFF
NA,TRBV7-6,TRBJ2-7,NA,TGTGCCAGCAGTTCGACGGGGGAGCAGTACTTC,CASSSTGEQYF
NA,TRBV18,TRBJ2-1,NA,TGTGCCAGCTCACCTCTGGGCAATGAGCAGTTCTTC,CASSPLGNEQFF
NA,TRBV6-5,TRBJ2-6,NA,TGTGCCAGCAGTTACGGGAACTCTGGGGCCAACGTCCTGACTTTC,CASSYGNSGANVLTF
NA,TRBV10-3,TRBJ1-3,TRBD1,TGTGCCATCAGTGAGTCGACAGGGGGAAACACCATATATTTT,CAISESTGGNTIYF
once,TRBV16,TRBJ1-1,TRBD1,TGTGCCAGCAGCCGCACAGGGGGGAACACTGAAGCTTTCTTT,CASSRTGGNTEAFF
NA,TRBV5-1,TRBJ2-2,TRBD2,TGCGCCAGCAGCTTCGGACTAGCGGGACCGAACACCGGGGAGCTGTTTTTT,CASSFGLAGPNTGELFF
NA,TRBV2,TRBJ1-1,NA,TGTGCCAGCCGAGGGAGCATGAACACTGAAGCTTTCTTT,CASRGSMNTEAFF
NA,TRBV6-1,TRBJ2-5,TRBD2,TGTGCCAGCAGTGAAGTGGGGGGAGGGGCTGGAGAGACCCAGTACTTC,CASSEVGGGAGETQYF
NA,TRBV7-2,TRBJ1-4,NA,TGTGCCAGCAGCACCCGACAGGTCGCAACTAATGAAAAACTGTTTTTT,CASSTRQVATNEKLFF
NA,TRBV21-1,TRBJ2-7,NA,TGTGCCAGCAGCAGGGAGCGGGAGTTCGAGCAGTACTTC,CASSREREFEQYF